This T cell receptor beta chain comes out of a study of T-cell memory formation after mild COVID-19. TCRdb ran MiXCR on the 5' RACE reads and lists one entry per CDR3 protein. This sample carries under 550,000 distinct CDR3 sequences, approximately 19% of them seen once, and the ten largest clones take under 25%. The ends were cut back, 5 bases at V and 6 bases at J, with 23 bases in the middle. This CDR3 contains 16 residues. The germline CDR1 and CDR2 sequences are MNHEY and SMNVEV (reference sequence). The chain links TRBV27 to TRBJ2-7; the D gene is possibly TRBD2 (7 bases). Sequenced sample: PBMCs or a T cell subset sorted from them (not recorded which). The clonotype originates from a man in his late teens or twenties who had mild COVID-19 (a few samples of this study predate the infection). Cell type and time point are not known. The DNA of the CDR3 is TGTGCCAGCAGTCCTCGAGGGGCGGGGGCCCCACTCGAGCAGTACTTC. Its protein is CASSPRGAGAPLEQYF.